The 10 T cell receptor beta chains reported below all come from one sample, sequenced in a study of blood T cell repertoires in COVID-19. Method: immunoSEQ multiplex PCR; TCRdb's copy keeps in-frame clones and lacks some. In the table there are 75,000 to 100,000 clones, 70% to 90% of which are singletons. Material for sequencing was peripheral blood. All receptors derive from a man older than 75 with acute or convalescent COVID-19.

This clone is a singleton in its sample. This chain uses TRBV28 with TRBJ1-2, with D unclear. The CDR3 runs 13 residues. Germline CDR1 is MDHEN and CDR2 is SYDVKM. Trimming pared 3 bases from V and 2 bases from J, leaving 7 bases between. The DNA of the CDR3 is TGTGCCAGCAGTTTTTCGGGGAACTATGGCTACACCTTC. This gives the protein CASSFSGNYGYTF.

This chain links TRBV5-7 with TRBJ1-4; perhaps TRBD1 as D (5 bases). TRBV5-7 is an open reading frame whose function is uncertain. V lost 3 bases to trimming and J lost 6 bases, with 15 bases between them. The CDR3 consists of 15 residues. The DNA for the CDR3 is TGTGCCAGCAGCTCCCAGGGAGGTTGGGATGAAAAACTGTTTTTT. Its protein product is CASSSQGGWDEKLFF.

The gene calls are TRBV20-1 and TRBJ1-2; 9 bases map to TRBD1. CDR1 and CDR2 (germline): DFQATT, SNEGSKA (reference sequence). This CDR3 is built from 13 residues. J was trimmed by 7 bases and V by 3 bases; bases with no gene match: 6. This CDR3 reads CSASIRTGVGYTF. CDR3 in DNA: TGCAGTGCTAGTATCCGGACAGGGGTTGGCTACACCTTC.

The count of this clone is one. This chain links TRBV25-1 with TRBJ2-5, with a weak D call TRBD2 (5 bases). This CDR3 spans 13 amino acids. CDR1 is MGHDK, CDR2 SYGVNS, per germline. V gave up 3 bases and J gave up 4 bases, with 9 bases separating them. In DNA, the CDR3 is TGTGCCAGCAGTGAGTTCGGGATAGAGACCCAGTACTTC. The encoded protein is CASSEFGIETQYF.

The rearrangement joins TRBV7-8 to TRBJ2-1; 8 bases map to TRBD2. The V gene end was trimmed by 5 bases and the J gene end by 15 bases; junction bases not matched to a gene: 12. The length of the CDR3 is 13 residues. Germline CDR1 is SGHVS and CDR2 is FQNEAQ. CDR3 nucleotide sequence: TGTGCCAGCAGCCCCACACGGGAGGGCGGTCGGTTCTTC. Protein sequence: CASSPTREGGRFF.

The chain couples TRBV6-4 to TRBJ2-3; D may be TRBD1 (5 bases). V was shortened by 2 bases and J by 3 bases, with 12 bases between the two germline ends. Germline CDR1 and CDR2: MRHNA and SNTAGT. The CDR3 extends over 15 amino acids. The DNA of the CDR3 is TGTGCCAGCAGTGACATAGGGGCGAGGACAGATACGCAGTATTTT. Translated, it gives CASSDIGARTDTQYF.

V and J are TRBV5-4 and TRBJ2-1; TRBD1 aligns across 9 bases. The CDR3 spans 14 residues. The germline gives CDR1 SGHNT, CDR2 YYREEE (reference sequence). J gave up 6 bases and V 4 bases, and 5 bases lay outside the gene matches. CDR3: CASSRDRVVNEQFF. The DNA of the CDR3 is TGTGCCAGCAGCCGGGACAGGGTGGTCAATGAGCAGTTCTTC.

For the CDR3, the DNA is TGTGCCAGCAGTGAAACTGGGACTTACTCCTACGAGCAGTACTTC. It yields the protein CASSETGTYSYEQYF. The rearrangement uses TRBV2 and TRBJ2-7, with a possible D match to TRBD2 (6 bases). Deletions cut 2 bases from V and 0 bases from J, with 11 bases between. This CDR3 is built from 15 residues. Germline CDR1 reads SNHLY; CDR2 reads FYNNEI.

Here the CDR3 reads CASSFYSHRGRGSWFQPQHF. The DNA for the CDR3 is TGTGCCAGTAGTTTCTACTCTCACAGGGGGCGCGGAAGTTGGTTCCAGCCCCAGCATTTT. The chain employs TRBV19 and TRBJ1-5, with TRBD1 identical over 9 bases. Germline CDR1 LNHDA, CDR2 SQIVND (reference sequence). Trimming took 5 bases from V and 7 from J; bases not matched to a gene: 24. This CDR3 region has 20 residues. Using reference TRBV19 and TRBJ1-5 for the parts outside the CDR3, the full variable domain is DGGITQSPKYLFRKEGQNVTLSCEQNLNHDAMYWYRQDPGQGLRLIYYSQIVNDFQKGDIAEGYSVSREKKESFPLTVTSAQKNPTAFYLCASSFYSHRGRGSWFQPQHFGDGTRLSIL.

The CDR3 nucleotides read TGTGCCAGCAGATCTGGGACAGGGGGCGACTCTGTCTCACCCCTCCACTTT. It is translated as CASRSGTGGDSVSPLHF. The chain combines TRBV27 with TRBJ1-6; 12 nucleotides match TRBD1. With V trimmed by 6 bases and J by 10 bases, 13 bases remained unmatched. Germline loops: CDR1 MNHEY, CDR2 SMNVEV (reference sequence). CDR3 length: 17 amino acids.